The T cell receptor (beta chain) described here comes from a study of T cells in localized non-small cell lung cancer. On this clone: What it binds is unknown.

Findings of the study overall: Paired adjacent lung recovered a median approximately 57 of the top 100 tumor clones. Highest T cell clonality was seen in uninvolved adjacent lung, surpassing that measured in tumor. Owing to sequencing of a solitary tumor region, heterogeneity cannot be discounted. Prolonged overall survival went with higher T cell density in the blood.

Some clones are missing from TCRdb's copy, which holds only in-frame ones; the method was immunoSEQ multiplex PCR. The profile shows 25,000 to 30,000 clones, 88% of them singletons. Trimming left V 0 bases short and J 7 bases short, with 13 bases between. Germline values: CDR1 SGHRS, CDR2 YFSETQ. CDR3 length: 14 amino acids. This sequence was found in a female donor of 60 years or more with stage III squamous cell lung carcinoma. The material sequenced was peripheral blood, taken before any cancer treatment. V is TRBV5-1 and J is TRBJ1-1, with D tentatively TRBD1 (6 bases). CDR3 loop: CASSLENRDGEAFF. The CDR3 DNA is TGCGCCAGCAGCTTGGAGAACAGGGATGGTGAAGCTTTCTTT.